Listed here are 20 T cell receptor beta chains from one sample, sequenced in a study of cytotoxic CD8 clonotypes in ibrutinib-treated CLL. Sequencing was performed with immunoSEQ multiplex PCR; in TCRdb, only in-frame clones are kept and a portion is missing. Altogether approximately 26,000 clones are present, over 55% being singletons, with the ten largest covering around 42%. The input for sequencing was PBMCs, taken after 12 months of ibrutinib treatment. These receptors were obtained from a human donor with chronic lymphocytic leukemia.

V gene TRBV10-3 combines with J gene TRBJ2-5; 8 bases agree with TRBD2. The length of the CDR3 is 15 residues. The germline CDR1 and CDR2 sequences are ENHRY and SYGVKD. The ends lost 5 bases at V and 3 bases at J; junction bases unmatched: 8. CDR3 sequence: CAISLGLAWEETQYF. DNA for the CDR3: TGTGCCATCAGTTTAGGACTAGCATGGGAAGAGACCCAGTACTTC.

The chain couples TRBV6-4 to TRBJ1-1, with D possibly TRBD1 on 6 matching bases. The germline V gene encodes CDR1 MRHNA and CDR2 SNTAGT. CDR3 length: 14 amino acids. V was shortened by 2 bases and J by 7 bases, with 14 bases between the two germline ends. CDR3 protein: CASSDTDRNGEAFF. In nucleotides, the CDR3 is TGTGCCAGCAGTGACACCGACAGGAATGGTGAAGCTTTCTTT.

The rearrangement links TRBV7-2 to TRBJ2-7; the match to TRBD2 covers 11 bases. Germline V gene sequence: CDR1 SGHTA, CDR2 FQGNSA. V was pared by 4 bases and J by 6 bases, with 8 bases of the junction left unmatched. This CDR3 spans 15 amino acids. The CDR3, as DNA: TGTGCCAGCAGCTGGGATACTAGCGGGGGCCGCGAGCAGTACTTC. Its translation is CASSWDTSGGREQYF.

This rearrangement joins TRBV28 to TRBJ1-1; D is possibly TRBD1 (5 bases). V was cut by 5 bases and J by 1 base, with 17 bases left in between. The CDR3 has 16 amino acids. CDR1 MDHEN and CDR2 SYDVKM come from the germline V gene. CDR3 nucleotide sequence: TGTGCCAGCAGTCTGATTTCTGACAGACGGAACACTGAAGCTTTCTTT. As protein: CASSLISDRRNTEAFF.

The chain uses TRBV5-4 and TRBJ1-4; possibly TRBD1 for D (6 bases). Germline values: CDR1 SGHNT, CDR2 YYREEE (reference sequence). Trimming shortened V by 4 bases and J by 3 bases, and 13 bases separated the two germline ends. The CDR3 covers 15 residues. The CDR3 region has the DNA TGTGCCAGCAGCGACTACAGGGTGCCTAATGAAAAACTGTTTTTT. Amino acid sequence: CASSDYRVPNEKLFF.

The chain has TRBV4-2 and TRBJ1-2; no clear D gene. Trimming stripped 0 bases from V and 2 bases from J, with 10 bases between. The CDR3 is 15 amino acids. CDR1 and CDR2 (germline): LGHNA, YNFKEQ. CDR3 amino acids: CASSQDFGENYGYTF. In nucleotides, the CDR3 is TGTGCCAGCAGCCAAGATTTTGGGGAGAACTATGGCTACACCTTC.

The gene calls are TRBV11-2 and TRBJ2-7, with 8 nucleotides matching TRBD2. The CDR3 contains 14 residues. V shed 5 bases, J shed 2 bases, and the junction held 5 bases outside the gene matches. Germline values: CDR1 SGHAT, CDR2 FQNNGV. The CDR3 DNA reads as TGTGCCAGCAGCCAATCGGGAGGGGCCTACGAGCAGTACTTC. This codes for CASSQSGGAYEQYF.

This rearrangement joins TRBV30 to TRBJ1-1, with D perhaps TRBD1 (6 bases). The V gene lost 2 bases and the J gene lost 3 bases, with 10 bases spanning the gap. Looked up from germline, CDR1 is GTSNPN and CDR2 is SVGIG (reference sequence). The CDR3 sequence is 13 residues long. CDR3 bases: TGTGCCTGGAGTTCGGACAGCTACACTGAAGCTTTCTTT. Amino acids: CAWSSDSYTEAFF.

The gene calls are TRBV4-1 and TRBJ1-3, with 10 bases identical to TRBD1. The V segment lost 4 bases and the J segment 0 bases; nucleotides outside the gene matches: 9. Per germline, CDR1 MGHRA and CDR2 YSYEKL. The CDR3 length is 18 residues. The CDR3 DNA sequence: TGCGCCAGCAGCCTAGGAAAGACAGGGGGCGCCTCTGGAAACACCATATATTTT. Translation: CASSLGKTGGASGNTIYF.

The gene calls are TRBV2 and TRBJ2-3; D is perhaps TRBD1 (6 bases). CDR3 size: 13 residues. V lost 6 bases, J lost 2 bases, and 9 bases lay in between. Looked up from germline, CDR1 is SNHLY and CDR2 is FYNNEI. The CDR3 region is CASSRDNTDTQYF. DNA for the CDR3: TGTGCCAGCAGCCGGGACAACACAGATACGCAGTATTTT.

This clone has more than one count but fewer than ten. The V gene is TRBV11-2, the J gene TRBJ1-1, with 7 bases identical to TRBD1. This CDR3 region has 15 residues. Trimming took 5 bases from V and 3 from J; bases not matched to a gene: 9. The germline V gene encodes CDR1 SGHAT and CDR2 FQNNGV. In DNA, the CDR3 is TGTGCCAGCAGCGCACGACAGGGCCGGGACACTGAAGCTTTCTTT. The encoded protein is CASSARQGRDTEAFF.

J is TRBJ1-5 and V is TRBV28, with 7 bases that match TRBD1. V shed 3 bases and J 6 bases; nucleotides not matched to a gene: 20. The CDR3 is 19 amino acids. CDR1 is MDHEN and CDR2 is SYDVKM in the germline V gene. The CDR3 coding sequence is TGTGCCAGCAGTTTGTTCCCGGACAGGTTACGTGGTCCGTTTCAGCCCCAGCATTTT. This gives the protein CASSLFPDRLRGPFQPQHF.

This chain uses TRBV18 with TRBJ2-1; no clear D gene. CDR3 length equals 11 residues. Trimming pared 10 bases from V and 10 bases from J, leaving 14 bases between. The germline V gene has CDR1 KGHSH and CDR2 LQKENI. The CDR3 region is CATASDLEQFF. The CDR3 coding sequence is TGTGCCACCGCCAGCGATCTCGAGCAGTTCTTC.

The V and J genes are TRBV7-3 and TRBJ2-2; D is perhaps TRBD1 (6 bases). The V gene lost 3 bases and the J gene lost 6 bases, with 17 bases spanning the gap. Germline CDR1 and CDR2: SGHTA and FQGTGA. This CDR3 is built from 16 residues. The CDR3 region is CASSFRGARGSGELFF. The CDR3 region has the DNA TGTGCCAGCAGCTTCAGGGGCGCGAGGGGGTCCGGGGAGCTGTTTTTT.

This clone was seen a handful of times. The J gene is TRBJ2-7, the V gene TRBV27, with D possibly matching TRBD2 (5 bases). From germline, CDR1 is MNHEY and CDR2 SMNVEV (reference sequence). CDR3 length equals 12 residues. Trimming removed 9 bases from V and 0 bases from J, with 9 bases in between. The CDR3 reads CASFSASYEQYF. The DNA for the CDR3 is TGTGCCAGTTTTAGCGCCTCCTACGAGCAGTACTTC.

The rearrangement joins TRBV2 to TRBJ1-5; D perhaps matches TRBD1 (6 bases). CDR1 SNHLY and CDR2 FYNNEI come from the germline V gene. The V end lost 5 bases, the J end lost 2 bases, and 10 bases lay between the germline ends. This CDR3 spans 14 amino acids. CDR3 sequence reads: CASSWDTRNQPQHF. The CDR3 DNA sequence: TGTGCCAGCAGTTGGGACACCCGCAATCAGCCCCAGCATTTT.

There are a few counts of this clone. This chain joins TRBV19 and TRBJ2-3; 12 nucleotides line up with TRBD2. The V gene's germline CDR1 is LNHDA and CDR2 SQIVND (reference sequence). V gave up 5 bases and J gave up 2 bases; unmatched junction bases: 5. This CDR3 contains 16 residues. The CDR3 spells CASSPSSGGDTDTQYF. CDR3 DNA sequence: TGTGCCAGTAGTCCCTCTAGCGGGGGGGACACAGATACGCAGTATTTT.

This clone was seen a single time. This chain joins TRBV5-6 and TRBJ1-2; 8 nucleotides align to TRBD1. Germline V lookup: CDR1 SGHDT, CDR2 YYEEEE. This CDR3 is built from 13 residues. The V segment lost 4 bases and the J segment 8 bases; nucleotides outside the gene matches: 7. Written as DNA, the CDR3 is TGTGCCAGCAGCCCGGACAGGGCAAGCGGCTACACCTTC. This gives the protein CASSPDRASGYTF.

The chain recombines TRBV19 with TRBJ2-5, with D uncertain. Trimming removed 9 bases at V and 5 bases at J, with 13 bases between. Germline V CDR1 and CDR2: LNHDA, SQIVND (reference sequence). The length of the CDR3 is 12 residues. The CDR3 DNA reads as TGTGCCAGCGCCGTCGGCGCTGAGACCCAGTACTTC. It codes for CASAVGAETQYF.

This clone appeared a few times. The V and J genes are TRBV19 and TRBJ2-6; D ambiguous. The CDR3 sequence is 17 residues long. Trimming pared 5 bases from V and 2 bases from J, leaving 16 bases between. Germline CDR1 and CDR2: LNHDA and SQIVND (reference sequence). The CDR3 sequence: CASSVPLAEPGANVLTF. In DNA form, the CDR3 reads TGTGCCAGTAGTGTACCCCTCGCCGAACCTGGGGCCAACGTCCTGACTTTC.